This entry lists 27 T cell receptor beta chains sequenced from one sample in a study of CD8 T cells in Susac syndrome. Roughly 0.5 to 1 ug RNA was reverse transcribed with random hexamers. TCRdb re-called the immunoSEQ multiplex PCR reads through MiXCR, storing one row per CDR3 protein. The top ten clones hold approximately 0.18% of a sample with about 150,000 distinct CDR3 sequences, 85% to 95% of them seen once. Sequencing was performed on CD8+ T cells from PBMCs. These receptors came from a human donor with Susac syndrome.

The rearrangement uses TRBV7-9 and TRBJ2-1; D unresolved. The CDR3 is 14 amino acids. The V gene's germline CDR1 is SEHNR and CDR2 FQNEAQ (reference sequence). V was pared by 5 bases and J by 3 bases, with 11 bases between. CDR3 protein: CASSTTRFYNEQFF. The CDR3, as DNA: TGTGCCAGCAGCACAACGCGGTTCTACAATGAGCAGTTCTTC. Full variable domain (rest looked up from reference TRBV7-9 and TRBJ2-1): DTGVSQNPRHKITKRGQNVTFRCDPISEHNRLYWYRQTLGQGPEFLTYFQNEAQLEKSRLLSDRFSAERPKGSFSTLEIQRTEQGDSAMYLCASSTTRFYNEQFFGPGTRLTVL.

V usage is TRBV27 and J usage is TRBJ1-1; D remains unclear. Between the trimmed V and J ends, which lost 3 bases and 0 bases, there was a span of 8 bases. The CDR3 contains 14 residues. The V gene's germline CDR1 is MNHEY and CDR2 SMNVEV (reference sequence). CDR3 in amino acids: CASSFGTMNTEAFF. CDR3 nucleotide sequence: TGTGCCAGCAGTTTTGGCACGATGAACACTGAAGCTTTCTTT.

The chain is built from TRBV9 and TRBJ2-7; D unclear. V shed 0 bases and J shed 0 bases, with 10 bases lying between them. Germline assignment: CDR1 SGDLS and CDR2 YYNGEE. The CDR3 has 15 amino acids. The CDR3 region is CASSVDTKSSYEQYF. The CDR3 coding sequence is TGTGCCAGCAGCGTAGATACCAAGAGCTCCTACGAGCAGTACTTC.

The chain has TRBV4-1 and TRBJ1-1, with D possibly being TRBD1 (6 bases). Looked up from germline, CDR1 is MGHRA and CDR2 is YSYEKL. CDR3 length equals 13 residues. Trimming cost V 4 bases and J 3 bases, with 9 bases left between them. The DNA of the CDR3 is TGCGCCAGCAGCCGCAGGGGAGACACTGAAGCTTTCTTT. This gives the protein CASSRRGDTEAFF.

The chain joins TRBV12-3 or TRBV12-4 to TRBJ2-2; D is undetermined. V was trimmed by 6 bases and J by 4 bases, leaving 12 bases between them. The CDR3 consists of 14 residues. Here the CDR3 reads CASSLLPGTGELFF. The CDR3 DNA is TGTGCCAGCAGCCTATTACCGGGCACCGGGGAGCTGTTTTTT.

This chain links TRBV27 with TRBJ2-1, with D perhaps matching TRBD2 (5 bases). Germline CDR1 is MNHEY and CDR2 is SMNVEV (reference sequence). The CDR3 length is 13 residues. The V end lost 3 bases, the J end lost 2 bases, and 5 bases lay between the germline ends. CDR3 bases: TGTGCCAGCAGTTTGACTACCTACAATGAGCAGTTCTTC. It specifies CASSLTTYNEQFF.

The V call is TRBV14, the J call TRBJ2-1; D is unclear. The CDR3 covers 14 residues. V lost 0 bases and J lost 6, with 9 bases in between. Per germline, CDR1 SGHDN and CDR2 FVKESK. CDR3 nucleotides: TGTGCCAGCAGCCAAGACCGGTTACCCAATGAGCAGTTCTTC. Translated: CASSQDRLPNEQFF. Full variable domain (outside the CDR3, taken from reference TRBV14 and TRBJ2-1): EAGVTQFPSHSVIEKGQTVTLRCDPISGHDNLYWYRRVMGKEIKFLLHFVKESKQDESGMPNNRFLAERTGGTYSTLKVQPAELEDSGVYFCASSQDRLPNEQFFGPGTRLTVL.

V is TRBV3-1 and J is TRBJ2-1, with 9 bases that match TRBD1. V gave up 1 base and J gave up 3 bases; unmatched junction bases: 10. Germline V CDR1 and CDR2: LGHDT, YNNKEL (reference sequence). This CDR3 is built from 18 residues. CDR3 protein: CASSQGRARQGVYNEQFF. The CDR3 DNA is TGTGCCAGCAGCCAAGGCCGGGCCCGACAGGGGGTCTACAATGAGCAGTTCTTC.

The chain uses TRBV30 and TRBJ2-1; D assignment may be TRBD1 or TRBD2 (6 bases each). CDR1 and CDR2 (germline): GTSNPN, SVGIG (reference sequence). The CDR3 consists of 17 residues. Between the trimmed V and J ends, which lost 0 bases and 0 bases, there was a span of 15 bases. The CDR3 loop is CAWSVGGTQSSYNEQFF. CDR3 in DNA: TGTGCCTGGAGTGTCGGCGGGACACAGAGCTCCTACAATGAGCAGTTCTTC. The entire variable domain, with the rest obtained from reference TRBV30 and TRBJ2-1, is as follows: SQTIHQWPATLVQPVGSPLSLECTVEGTSNPNLYWYRQAAGRGLQLLFYSVGIGQISSEVPQNLSASRPQDRQFILSSKKLLLSDSGFYLCAWSVGGTQSSYNEQFFGPGTRLTVL.

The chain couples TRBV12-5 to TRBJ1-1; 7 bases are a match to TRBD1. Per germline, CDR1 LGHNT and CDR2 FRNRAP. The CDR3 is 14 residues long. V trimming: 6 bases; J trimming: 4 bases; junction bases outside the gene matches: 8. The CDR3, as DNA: TGTGCTAGTGGAACGACAGGGTTGGCCACTGAAGCTTTCTTT. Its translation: CASGTTGLATEAFF.

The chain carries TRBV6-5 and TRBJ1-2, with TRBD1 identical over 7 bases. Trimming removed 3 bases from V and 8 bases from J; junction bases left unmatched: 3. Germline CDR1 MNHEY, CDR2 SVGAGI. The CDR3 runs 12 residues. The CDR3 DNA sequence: TGTGCCAGCAGTTATGAGGGGGCGGGCTACACCTTC. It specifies CASSYEGAGYTF.

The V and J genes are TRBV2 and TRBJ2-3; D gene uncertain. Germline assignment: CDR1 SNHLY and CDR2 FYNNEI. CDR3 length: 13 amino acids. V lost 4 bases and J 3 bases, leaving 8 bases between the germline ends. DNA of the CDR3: TGTGCCAGCAGTGTGGGCACTACAGATACGCAGTATTTT. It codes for CASSVGTTDTQYF.

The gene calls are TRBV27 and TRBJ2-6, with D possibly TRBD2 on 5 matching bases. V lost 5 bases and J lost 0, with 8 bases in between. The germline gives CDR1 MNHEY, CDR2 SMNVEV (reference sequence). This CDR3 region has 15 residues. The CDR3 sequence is CASSIGDSGANVLTF. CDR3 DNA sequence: TGTGCCAGCAGTATCGGGGACTCTGGGGCCAACGTCCTGACTTTC.

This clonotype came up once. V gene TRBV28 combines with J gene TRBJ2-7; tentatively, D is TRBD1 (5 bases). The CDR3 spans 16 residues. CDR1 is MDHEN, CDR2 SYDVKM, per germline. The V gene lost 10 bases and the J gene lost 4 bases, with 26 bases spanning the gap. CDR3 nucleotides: TGTGCCATATCAGGTAGGGGCCTTCGAAGCCAGTACGAGCAGTACTTC. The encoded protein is CAISGRGLRSQYEQYF.

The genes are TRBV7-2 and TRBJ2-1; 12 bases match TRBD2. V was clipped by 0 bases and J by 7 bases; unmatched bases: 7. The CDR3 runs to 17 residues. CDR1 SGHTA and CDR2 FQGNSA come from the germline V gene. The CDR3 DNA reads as TGTGCCAGCAGCTTAGCTAGGAGACTAGCGGGAGTTAATGAGCAGTTCTTC. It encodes CASSLARRLAGVNEQFF.

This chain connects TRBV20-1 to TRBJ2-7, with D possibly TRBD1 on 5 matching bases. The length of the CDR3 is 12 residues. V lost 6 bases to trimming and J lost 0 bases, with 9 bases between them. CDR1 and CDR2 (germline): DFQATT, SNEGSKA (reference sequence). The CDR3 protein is CSADTGSYEQYF. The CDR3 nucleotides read TGCAGTGCAGATACAGGCTCCTACGAGCAGTACTTC.

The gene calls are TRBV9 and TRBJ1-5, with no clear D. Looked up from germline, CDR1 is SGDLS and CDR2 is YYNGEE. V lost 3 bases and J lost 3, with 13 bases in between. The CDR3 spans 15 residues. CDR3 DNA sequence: TGTGCCAGCAGCGCGGAAGGACGGATCAATCAGCCCCAGCATTTT. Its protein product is CASSAEGRINQPQHF.

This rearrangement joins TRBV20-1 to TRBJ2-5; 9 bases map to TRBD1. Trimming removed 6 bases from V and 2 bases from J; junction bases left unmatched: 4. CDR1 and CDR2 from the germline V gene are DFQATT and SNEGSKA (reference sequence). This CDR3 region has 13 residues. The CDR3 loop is CSAGTGKQETQYF. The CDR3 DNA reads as TGCAGTGCCGGGACAGGGAAACAAGAGACCCAGTACTTC.

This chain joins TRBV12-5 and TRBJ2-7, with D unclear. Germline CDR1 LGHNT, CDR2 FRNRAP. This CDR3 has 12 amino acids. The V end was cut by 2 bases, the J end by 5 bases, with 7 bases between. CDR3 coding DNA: TGTGCTAGTGGTTTGTGGACCCACGAGCAGTACTTC. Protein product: CASGLWTHEQYF.

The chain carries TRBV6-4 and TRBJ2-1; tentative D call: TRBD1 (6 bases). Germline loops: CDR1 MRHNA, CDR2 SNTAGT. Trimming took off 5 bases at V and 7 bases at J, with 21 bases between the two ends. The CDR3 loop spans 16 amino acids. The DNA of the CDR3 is TGTGCCAGCAGTACCGGGACACGGTTGACGGCGAATGAGCAGTTCTTC. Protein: CASSTGTRLTANEQFF.

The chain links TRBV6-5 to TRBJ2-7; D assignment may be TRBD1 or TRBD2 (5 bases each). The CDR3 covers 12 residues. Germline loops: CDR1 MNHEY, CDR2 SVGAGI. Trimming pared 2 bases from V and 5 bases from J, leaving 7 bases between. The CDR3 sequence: CASSYEGHEQYF. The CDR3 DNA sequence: TGTGCCAGCAGTTACGAGGGACACGAGCAGTACTTC.

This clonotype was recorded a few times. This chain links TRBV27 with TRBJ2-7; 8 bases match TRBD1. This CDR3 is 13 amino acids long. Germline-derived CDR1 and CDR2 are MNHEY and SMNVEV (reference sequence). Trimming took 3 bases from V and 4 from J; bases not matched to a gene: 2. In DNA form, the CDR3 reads TGTGCCAGCAGTTTTCAGGGGGCGTACGAGCAGTACTTC. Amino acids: CASSFQGAYEQYF.

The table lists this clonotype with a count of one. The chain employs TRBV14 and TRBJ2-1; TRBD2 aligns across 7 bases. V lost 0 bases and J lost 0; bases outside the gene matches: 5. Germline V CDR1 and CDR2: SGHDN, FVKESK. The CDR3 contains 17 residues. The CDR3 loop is CASSQDPSGYSYNEQFF. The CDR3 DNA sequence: TGTGCCAGCAGCCAAGATCCTAGCGGATACTCCTACAATGAGCAGTTCTTC.

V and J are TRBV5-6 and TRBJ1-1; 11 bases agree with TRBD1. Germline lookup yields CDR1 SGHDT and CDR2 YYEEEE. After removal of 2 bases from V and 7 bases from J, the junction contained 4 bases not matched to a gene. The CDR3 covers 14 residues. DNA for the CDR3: TGTGCCAGCAGCTTTGGACAGGGGGCGGGTGAAGCTTTCTTT. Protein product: CASSFGQGAGEAFF.

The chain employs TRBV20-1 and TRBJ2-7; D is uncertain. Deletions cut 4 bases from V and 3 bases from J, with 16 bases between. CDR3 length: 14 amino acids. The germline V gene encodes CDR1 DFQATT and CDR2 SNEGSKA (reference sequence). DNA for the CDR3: TGCAGTGCTACTATCAGCTCCGGAAACTACGAGCAGTACTTC. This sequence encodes CSATISSGNYEQYF.

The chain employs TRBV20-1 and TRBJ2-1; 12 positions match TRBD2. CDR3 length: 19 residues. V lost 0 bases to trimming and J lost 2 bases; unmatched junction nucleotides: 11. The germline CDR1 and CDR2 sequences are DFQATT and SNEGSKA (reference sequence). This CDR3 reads CSARDVRLAGGPAYNEQFF. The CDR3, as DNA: TGCAGTGCTAGAGATGTTAGGCTAGCGGGAGGGCCCGCCTACAATGAGCAGTTCTTC.

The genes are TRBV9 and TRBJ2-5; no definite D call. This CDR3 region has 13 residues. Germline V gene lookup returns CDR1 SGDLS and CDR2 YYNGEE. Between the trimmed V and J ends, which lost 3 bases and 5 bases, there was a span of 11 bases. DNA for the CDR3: TGTGCCAGCAGCGCCCGGCCCTCGGAGACCCAGTACTTC. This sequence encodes CASSARPSETQYF.